This T cell receptor beta chain appears in the sequencing data of a study of response to subunit inactivated influenza vaccine. One entry per CDR3 protein, called by TCRdb with MiXCR from the RT-PCR reads. Found here are roughly 540,000 distinct CDR3 sequences, under 25% of them singletons; the top ten hold 2.5% to 3%. The germline V gene encodes CDR1 SGHTS and CDR2 YDEGEE. With 3 bases removed from V and 0 bases from J, the gap between germline ends came to 12 bases. The CDR3 contains 15 residues. The same data also contributed to another study, on T cells expressing NK-cell markers. According to that study: TCR beta cDNA was made by 5'RACE template switching with UMIs.

The specimen comprised CD4+ T cells sorted from PBMCs, sampled about 13 days after vaccination. The chain has TRBV5-8 and TRBJ2-5; maybe TRBD2 (5 bases). This receptor was taken from a man aged 50-59 years who received an inactivated influenza vaccine. The chain's CDR3 is CASSSLVSYQETQYF. Here the CDR3 DNA reads TGTGCCAGCAGCTCACTAGTTTCATACCAAGAGACCCAGTACTTC.